Sequencing of this TCR beta chain was carried out in a study of OX40 agonist ivuxolimab in advanced cancers. Study in general: Males comprised approximately 84% of the group, whose mean age was about 61 years (range 23 to 79). Under the entry rules, prior anti-PD-1, anti-PD-L1 or anti-CTLA-4 therapy was allowed, and about 38% had some.

Study-wide results and caveats: Some nonresponders additionally presented with little normalized T-cell clonal expansion.

In the case of this clone: Its antigen is unidentified.

This table comes from immunoSEQ multiplex PCR, and its TCRdb copy is limited to in-frame clones, with some not included. The repertoire holds roughly 110,000 clones, with about nine tenths as singletons. The origin of this receptor is an adult with an advanced solid tumor such as melanoma, head and neck, liver or kidney cancer. Sequences were derived from CD4+ or CD8+ T cells sorted from blood, sampled in a trial of the OX40 agonist ivuxolimab.

CDR3 in amino acids: CAWIRGNGANVLTF. CDR3 nucleotides: TGTGCCTGGATCAGGGGAAATGGGGCCAACGTCCTGACTTTC. The rearrangement links TRBV30 to TRBJ2-6, with D maybe TRBD1 (6 bases). CDR3 length: 14 amino acids. V was clipped by 4 bases and J by 3 bases, with 10 bases between them. Germline CDR1 is GTSNPN and CDR2 is SVGIG (reference sequence).